The rows below give T cell receptor beta chains drawn from one sample of a study of blood T cell repertoires in COVID-19. The protocol was immunoSEQ multiplex PCR, while the TCRdb copy is restricted to in-frame clones and leaves out a portion. The table records around 110,000 clones, roughly four fifths of them present only once. The sample comprised peripheral blood. These receptors were obtained from a man in his 70s with active or convalescent COVID-19. CDR3s include the opening cysteine and the closing phenylalanine or tryptophan. The order of the fields is clone size, J gene, V gene, D gene, CDR3 length, CDR3 DNA, CDR3 protein. A D gene is named only where the DNA matches it firmly. Clone size, where shown, is once, few, many, or a class for clones that have expanded.

- TRBJ2-7 TRBV24-1 - 13 TGTGCCACCAGTGATCCCTACAGCTACGAGCAGTACTTC CATSDPYSYEQYF
- TRBJ1-4 TRBV4-1 TRBD1 18 TGCGCCAGCAGCCAAGATCCGACAGGGGGCACGGCTAATGAAAAACTGTTTTTT CASSQDPTGGTANEKLFF
- TRBJ1-6 TRBV29-1 TRBD1 14 TGCAGCGTCTCAGGGGGCGGTGATAATTCACCCCTCCACTTT CSVSGGGDNSPLHF
- TRBJ1-4 TRBV19 TRBD1 15 TGTGCCAGTAGTTCGGTTGGACAGGGGAATGAAAAACTGTTTTTT CASSSVGQGNEKLFF
- TRBJ1-2 TRBV27 - 13 TGTGCCAGCAGTCAGGGGTCCAACTATGGCTACACCTTC CASSQGSNYGYTF
- TRBJ1-1 TRBV5-4 - 14 TGTGCCAGCAGCTTGGACAGGATGAACACTGAAGCTTTCTTT CASSLDRMNTEAFF
- TRBJ2-7 TRBV28 TRBD2 15 TGTGCCAGCAGTTTCTTATTGGCGGGAGCGTACGAGCAGTACTTC CASSFLLAGAYEQYF
once TRBJ1-1 TRBV7-9 - 13 TGTGCCAGCAGCTTAGGCAGTAACACTGAAGCTTTCTTT CASSLGSNTEAFF
- TRBJ1-5 TRBV19 - 17 TGTGCCAGTACCTTCTCCCTGGGAGGGGAGCGCAATCAGCCCCAGCATTTT CASTFSLGGERNQPQHF
few TRBJ1-3 TRBV7-9 - 12 TGTGCCAGCAGCTTACAAGCAAACACCATATATTTT CASSLQANTIYF
- TRBJ2-1 TRBV9 TRBD2 17 TGTGCCAGCAGCGTAGGGGGGGATAGCGGGAGCCACAATGAGCAGTTCTTC CASSVGGDSGSHNEQFF
once TRBJ2-1 TRBV6-5 - 14 TGTGCCAGCATGAAACGGGATATAACAATTGAGCAGTTCTTC CASMKRDITIEQFF
- TRBJ2-7 TRBV18 TRBD1 13 TGTGCCAGCTCACCTTCGGGACAGAACGAGCAGTACTTC CASSPSGQNEQYF
- TRBJ1-1 TRBV6-4 - 13 TGTGCCAGCAGTGAGGGGAGGGACACTGAAGCTTTCTTT CASSEGRDTEAFF
many TRBJ2-1 TRBV7-7 - 15 TGTGCTAGCAGCTCGGGACGCGGGGTTAACAATGAGCAGTTCTTC CASSSGRGVNNEQFF
- TRBJ2-2 TRBV7-3 TRBD1 15 TGTGCCAGCAGCCCAGGACAGGGAAACACCGGGGAGCTGTTTTTT CASSPGQGNTGELFF
- TRBJ1-1 TRBV6-5 - 14 TGTGCCAGCACCCAGACAGTCGTGAACACTGAAGCTTTCTTT CASTQTVVNTEAFF
few TRBJ2-2 TRBV2 TRBD1 17 TGTGCCAGCAACTCCTGGTGGGACAGCAGAGGTCCCGGGGAGCTGTTTTTT CASNSWWDSRGPGELFF
- TRBJ1-1 TRBV19 - 14 TGTGCCAGTAGTATAGCGGGGATGGACACTGAAGCTTTCTTT CASSIAGMDTEAFF
few TRBJ2-7 TRBV9 - 14 TGTGCCAGCAGCGTAGCGGGGACATCCTACGAGCAGTACTTC CASSVAGTSYEQYF
- TRBJ2-2 TRBV7-6 - 15 TGTGCCAGCAGCTTTCAAGGGGGATACACCGGGGAGCTGTTTTTT CASSFQGGYTGELFF
few TRBJ2-1 TRBV27 TRBD2 18 TGTGCCAGCAGTTTTTTTCCTAGCGGGGGTCTCTTATACAATGAGCAGTTCTTC CASSFFPSGGLLYNEQFF
- TRBJ1-1 TRBV7-9 TRBD1 13 TGTGCCAGCAGCAGATTGGACAGGGGTGAGGCTTTCTTT CASSRLDRGEAFF
- TRBJ1-3 TRBV11-2 - 15 TGTGCCAGCAGCTCCCTTTGGGGGGATGGAAACACCATATATTTT CASSSLWGDGNTIYF
- TRBJ2-2 TRBV2 - 15 TGTGCCAGCAGGCCGGGACTCCCGAACACCGGGGAGCTGTTTTTT CASRPGLPNTGELFF
- TRBJ1-1 TRBV5-4 - 14 TGTGCCAGCAGCCTCCAGGGGAAGAACACTGAAGCTTTCTTT CASSLQGKNTEAFF
many TRBJ2-7 TRBV5-4 TRBD1 15 TGTGCCAGCAGCCGAGACAGGGCCACTCCCTACGAGCAGTACTTC CASSRDRATPYEQYF
- TRBJ1-2 TRBV28 TRBD1 15 TGTGCCAGCAGTTTAGCGGGACAGGGGGCCGGGGGCTACACCTTC CASSLAGQGAGGYTF
- TRBJ2-7 TRBV4-1 TRBD1 14 TGCGCCAGCAGCCAACGGGACAGAAAATACGAGCAGTACTTC CASSQRDRKYEQYF
few TRBJ1-2 TRBV9 - 14 TGTGCCAGCAGCGTAGGATCAGGGACTTATGGCTACACCTTC CASSVGSGTYGYTF
- TRBJ2-5 TRBV7-8 - 18 TGTGCCAGCAGCCCACGGACTGTGAGGGTTAGGAGGCAAGAGACCCAGTACTTC CASSPRTVRVRRQETQYF
- TRBJ2-1 TRBV6-2/TRBV6-3 TRBD2 19 TGTGCCAGCAGTTACGGGTTAGGAGGCGGGAGGATCACCTACAATGAGCAGTTCTTC CASSYGLGGGRITYNEQFF
- TRBJ1-1 TRBV2 - 13 TGTGCCACAACTGACAGGCGGAACACTGAAGCTTTCTTT CATTDRRNTEAFF
- TRBJ2-1 TRBV19 - 11 TGTGCCAGTAGTTCCGGGATTGAGCAGTTCTTC CASSSGIEQFF
- TRBJ1-5 TRBV4-3 - 16 TGCGCCAGCAGCCAAGTTTTCGGGGGAGCAAATCAGCCCCAGCATTTT CASSQVFGGANQPQHF
- TRBJ1-6 TRBV30 - 15 TGTGCCTGGAGTGTACCGGGTAGCGGGAATTCACCCCTCCACTTT CAWSVPGSGNSPLHF
- TRBJ1-5 TRBV3-1/TRBV3-2 TRBD1 15 TGTGCCAGCAGCCAGACAGGGGGTTTAAGTCAGCCCCAGCATTTT CASSQTGGLSQPQHF
- TRBJ2-3 TRBV7-9 TRBD2 15 TGTGCCAGCAGCTTAGCAGTTGCGGGGGAAGATACGCAGTATTTT CASSLAVAGEDTQYF
- TRBJ2-2 TRBV7-2 TRBD2 16 TGTGCCAGCAGCTCCCAGGCGGGAGGGAACACCGGGGAGCTGTTTTTT CASSSQAGGNTGELFF
- TRBJ2-5 TRBV27 TRBD1 13 TGTGCCAGCAGTTTCGGACAGGGGGAGACCCAGTACTTC CASSFGQGETQYF
- TRBJ2-1 TRBV18 TRBD2 17 TGTGCCAGCTCACCCGTGACTAGCGGGGCAGTTAACAATGAGCAGTTCTTC CASSPVTSGAVNNEQFF
- TRBJ2-5 TRBV24-1 - 12 TGTGCCACCAGTGATACACAAGAGACCCAGTACTTC CATSDTQETQYF
- TRBJ2-2 TRBV10-3 - 17 TGTGCCATCAGTGAGTCGTCTCAGGCAGCGAACACCGGGGAGCTGTTTTTT CAISESSQAANTGELFF
- TRBJ1-1 TRBV12-5 TRBD1 15 TGTGCTAGTGGTTTGTTCCACGGCGACAGGGCTGAAGCTTTCTTT CASGLFHGDRAEAFF
once TRBJ2-2 TRBV11-3 - 15 TGTGCCAGCAGCTCCAGGACAGCCAACACCGGGGAGCTGTTTTTT CASSSRTANTGELFF
- TRBJ1-1 TRBV6-4 - 11 TGTGCCAGCAACCTCGACAGTGAAGCTTTCTTT CASNLDSEAFF
- TRBJ2-7 TRBV11-2 TRBD2 16 TGTGCCAGCAGCTCCCCAAGGGGACTAGCGAGCTACGAGCAGTACTTC CASSSPRGLASYEQYF
once TRBJ1-2 TRBV9 - 13 TGTGCCATCATCCGCCTACAGGTAGGTGGCTACACCTTC CAIIRLQVGGYTF
- TRBJ1-3 TRBV3-1/TRBV3-2 - 15 TGTGCCAGCAGCCCCGGGAGCGGCTCTGGAAACACCATATATTTT CASSPGSGSGNTIYF
- TRBJ2-3 TRBV13 - 13 TGTGCCAGCAGCCGCCGGACAGCTGATACGCAGTATTTT CASSRRTADTQYF
- TRBJ1-3 TRBV3-1/TRBV3-2 - 17 TGTGCCAGCAGCCAAGATTTGGCATCCATGGTTGGAAACACCATATATTTT CASSQDLASMVGNTIYF
- TRBJ1-1 TRBV4-1 - 14 TGCGCCAGCAGCCAAGATAACAGGGCCCCTGAAGCTTTCTTT CASSQDNRAPEAFF
once TRBJ1-1 TRBV29-1 - 13 TGCAGCGTTGACTCAGGGAAGGGCACTGAAGCTTTCTTT CSVDSGKGTEAFF
- TRBJ1-1 TRBV27 TRBD1 15 TGTGCCAGCAGTTTTGGGACAGGAGGCCATCGCGAAGCTTTCTTT CASSFGTGGHREAFF
- TRBJ2-5 TRBV18 - 12 TGTGCCAGCTCACGTCTCCAAGAGACCCAGTACTTC CASSRLQETQYF